Listed below are T cell receptor beta chains from one sample, sequenced in a study of T cells in Graves' hyperthyroidism and ophthalmopathy. MiXCR was run by TCRdb on the multiplex PCR reads, yielding one entry per CDR3 protein. This table has approximately 720,000 distinct CDR3 sequences, around 20% appearing once. Sequencing used blood. These receptors were obtained from a woman in her forties or fifties with Graves' hyperthyroidism that later progressed to Graves' ophthalmopathy. Both conserved end residues are part of each CDR3. A D gene is named only where the DNA matches it firmly. Part of the rows lack a size; the others show once, few, many or a class for expanded clones.

>TRBV9|NA|NA|TRBJ2-7
CASSASTGSYEQYF
TGTGCCAGCAGTGCCTCGACGGGTTCCTACGAGCAGTACTTC
>TRBV30|few|NA|TRBJ2-5
CAWNKGGPWETQYF
TGTGCCTGGAATAAGGGTGGGCCATGGGAGACCCAGTACTTC
>TRBV19|few|NA|TRBJ1-5
CASSRGTYQPQHF
TGTGCCAGTAGTAGGGGCACCTATCAGCCCCAGCATTTT
>TRBV3-1|many|NA|TRBJ1-4
CASSHPIRKPEKLFF
TGTGCCAGCAGCCACCCAATTCGGAAACCCGAAAAACTGTTTTTT
>TRBV20-1|many|NA|TRBJ2-7
CSAHRQGGAYEQYF
TGCAGTGCTCACAGACAGGGAGGGGCCTACGAGCAGTACTTC
>TRBV20-1|NA|NA|TRBJ1-2
CSASTDKGGYTF
TGCAGTGCTAGTACGGACAAGGGTGGCTACACCTTC
>TRBV11-2|many|NA|TRBJ1-1
CASSTLGGADWNTEAFF
TGTGCCAGCAGCACCCTCGGGGGCGCCGATTGGAACACTGAAGCTTTCTTT
>TRBV7-2|many|TRBD1|TRBJ1-5
CASSQTGAGQPQHF
TGTGCCAGCAGCCAGACAGGGGCCGGACAGCCCCAGCATTTT
>TRBV30|NA|NA|TRBJ1-2
CAWRPGQFSYGYTF
TGTGCCTGGAGGCCCGGACAGTTCTCCTATGGCTACACCTTC
>TRBV7-9|few|TRBD2|TRBJ2-5
CASSTRLAGRGETQYF
TGTGCCAGCAGCACTAGACTAGCGGGGAGGGGAGAGACCCAGTACTTC
>TRBV19|NA|NA|TRBJ2-4
CASSLTDRTMMYF
TGTGCCAGTAGTCTCACTGACCGGACGATGATGTACTTC
>TRBV5-1|NA|NA|TRBJ2-3
CASSLVGDRLTDTQYF
TGCGCCAGCAGCTTGGTAGGGGACCGACTCACAGATACGCAGTATTTT
>TRBV9|few|NA|TRBJ1-4
CASSGGQPNEKLFF
TGTGCCAGCAGCGGCGGACAGCCTAATGAAAAACTGTTTTTT
>TRBV18|many|NA|TRBJ2-3
CASSPTGLTDTQYF
TGTGCCAGCTCACCAACCGGACTCACAGATACGCAGTATTTT
>TRBV19|NA|NA|TRBJ1-5
CASSYQADSNQPQHF
TGTGCCAGTAGTTACCAAGCGGACAGCAATCAGCCCCAGCATTTT
>TRBV3-1|many|TRBD1|TRBJ1-2
CASSLGQAVGYTF
TGTGCCAGCAGCCTAGGACAGGCAGTTGGCTACACCTTC
>TRBV12-3/TRBV12-4|many|NA|TRBJ1-5
CASRDQPHSNQPQHF
TGTGCCAGCAGAGACCAGCCCCATAGCAATCAGCCCCAGCATTTT
>TRBV27|few|TRBD1|TRBJ2-3
CASSSTGALTQYF
TGTGCCAGCAGTTCGACAGGGGCGTTGACGCAGTATTTT
>TRBV5-5|NA|NA|TRBJ2-5
CASSRLGQQETQYF
TGTGCCAGCAGCCGATTAGGACAACAAGAGACCCAGTACTTC
>TRBV5-4|NA|TRBD1|TRBJ2-6
CATQSAGGRYGANVLTF
TGTGCCACCCAGAGCGCAGGGGGCCGGTATGGGGCCAACGTCCTGACTTTC
>TRBV19|few|NA|TRBJ1-5
CASSPGVFGQPQHF
TGTGCCAGTAGTCCAGGGGTGTTCGGTCAGCCCCAGCATTTT
>TRBV10-3|NA|NA|TRBJ2-7
CAISDAAPYEQYF
TGTGCCATCAGTGATGCCGCCCCATACGAGCAGTACTTC
>TRBV11-1|many|TRBD1|TRBJ2-2
CASSRTGRTGELFF
TGTGCCAGCAGCCGGACAGGGCGCACCGGGGAGCTGTTTTTT
>TRBV5-1|NA|NA|TRBJ2-3
CASSLGGSISTDTQYF
TGCGCCAGCAGCTTGGGGGGGTCGATCAGCACAGATACGCAGTATTTT
>TRBV30|NA|NA|TRBJ1-5
CAWKPQGDYQPQHF
TGTGCCTGGAAGCCCCAGGGAGATTATCAGCCCCAGCATTTT
>TRBV19|many|NA|TRBJ1-1
CASSIAKNTEAFF
TGTGCCAGTAGTATCGCCAAGAACACTGAAGCTTTCTTT
>TRBV19|few|NA|TRBJ1-6
CASSIRGLPLHF
TGTGCCAGTAGTATCCGGGGGCTACCCCTCCACTTT
>TRBV5-5|few|TRBD2|TRBJ2-4
CASSLAGAGGQNIQYF
TGTGCCAGCAGCTTGGCCGGAGCGGGGGGGCAGAACATTCAGTACTTC
>TRBV3-1|few|NA|TRBJ2-7
CASSEIGGSYEQYF
TGTGCCAGCAGCGAAATCGGGGGCTCGTACGAGCAGTACTTC
>TRBV5-8|NA|TRBD1|TRBJ2-3
CASSLGGTGGTDTQYF
TGTGCCAGCAGCTTGGGCGGGACAGGGGGCACAGATACGCAGTATTTT
>TRBV25-1|NA|TRBD1|TRBJ2-7
CASRDRGGKQYF
TGTGCCAGCAGGGACAGGGGTGGTAAGCAGTACTTC
>TRBV30|many|NA|TRBJ1-5
CAWRGTGSNQPQHF
TGTGCCTGGAGAGGGACGGGTAGCAATCAGCCCCAGCATTTT
>TRBV12-3/TRBV12-4|few|NA|TRBJ2-5
CASRTEGETQYF
TGTGCCAGCAGAACGGAGGGAGAGACCCAGTACTTC
>TRBV27|many|NA|TRBJ1-6
CASSLSKPNVDSPLHF
TGTGCCAGCAGTTTGAGTAAGCCTAACGTGGATTCACCCCTCCACTTT
>TRBV20-1|many|TRBD2|TRBJ2-3
CSASLAGGLSGTDTQYF
TGCAGTGCTTCATTAGCGGGGGGGCTTTCTGGCACAGATACGCAGTATTTT
>TRBV5-1|many|NA|TRBJ2-2
CASSMTVLAGELFF
TGCGCCAGCAGCATGACAGTGCTCGCCGGGGAGCTGTTTTTT
>TRBV19|NA|NA|TRBJ1-4
CASMEEADLGKLFF
TGTGCCAGTATGGAGGAAGCAGACTTAGGAAAACTGTTTTTT
>TRBV7-8|NA|TRBD2|TRBJ2-1
CASSGSGGSSYNEQFF
TGTGCCAGCAGCGGTAGCGGGGGAAGCTCCTACAATGAGCAGTTCTTC
>TRBV19|few|TRBD1|TRBJ2-2
CASTPRDRGMGELFF
TGTGCCAGTACCCCCCGGGACAGGGGAATGGGGGAGCTGTTTTTT
>TRBV12-5|many|NA|TRBJ2-1
CASGLTQGGVTYNEQFF
TGTGCTAGTGGTTTGACCCAGGGGGGGGTCACCTACAATGAGCAGTTCTTC
>TRBV7-6|NA|NA|TRBJ2-7
CASSLEGVSSYEQYF
TGTGCCAGCAGCTTAGAAGGGGTATCCTCCTACGAGCAGTACTTC
>TRBV7-8|many|NA|TRBJ2-2
CASSSSGDPGELFF
TGTGCCAGCAGCTCGTCAGGGGACCCCGGGGAGCTGTTTTTT
>TRBV5-1|many|NA|TRBJ2-3
CASSLEARGADTQYF
TGCGCCAGCAGCTTGGAGGCCAGGGGAGCAGATACGCAGTATTTT
>TRBV6-1|NA|NA|TRBJ1-6
CATVTDNSPLHF
TGTGCCACGGTGACGGATAATTCACCCCTCCACTTT
>TRBV4-2|NA|NA|TRBJ2-2
CASSQVTSPDTGELFF
TGTGCCAGCAGCCAAGTGACCTCACCCGACACCGGGGAGCTGTTTTTT
>TRBV2|many|TRBD1|TRBJ2-1
CASSSEVPIPGQGALWDNEQFF
TGTGCCAGCAGTTCTGAGGTACCTATACCGGGACAGGGGGCCCTTTGGGACAATGAGCAGTTCTTC
>TRBV5-1|few|NA|TRBJ2-2
CASRGGFSAGELFF
TGCGCCAGCAGGGGTGGATTTTCCGCCGGGGAGCTGTTTTTT
>TRBV7-3|many|NA|TRBJ1-1
CASGRQQNTEAFF
TGTGCCAGCGGGAGGCAGCAGAACACTGAAGCTTTCTTT
>TRBV12-3/TRBV12-4|few|TRBD1|TRBJ1-1
CASSLRGTGNTEAFF
TGTGCCAGCAGTTTAAGAGGGACAGGGAACACTGAAGCTTTCTTT
>TRBV7-9|many|TRBD1|TRBJ1-1
CASSVTGVAFF
TGTGCCAGCAGCGTAACAGGGGTAGCTTTCTTT
>TRBV15|few|NA|TRBJ1-5
CATSSRGSNQPQHF
TGTGCCACCAGCAGCAGGGGTAGCAATCAGCCCCAGCATTTT